Below are 28 T cell receptor beta chains sequenced from a single sample in a study of blood T cell repertoires in COVID-19. The protocol was immunoSEQ multiplex PCR, while the TCRdb copy is restricted to in-frame clones and leaves out a portion. The sample includes over 150,000 clones, roughly 84% of them seen just once. Sequencing input: peripheral blood. Source of these receptors: a man in his fifties or sixties with COVID-19, enrolled during active disease.

The chain carries TRBV5-6 and TRBJ2-7; the match to TRBD1 covers 9 bases. CDR1 SGHDT and CDR2 YYEEEE come from the germline V gene. This CDR3 spans 16 amino acids. The ends lost 3 bases at V and 6 bases at J; junction bases unmatched: 13. The CDR3 DNA reads TGTGCCAGCAGCTCAACTCCGGGACAGGGTCCTCGCGAGCAGTACTTC. Translating it yields CASSSTPGQGPREQYF.

The chain combines TRBV7-2 with TRBJ2-3, with 10 bases fitting TRBD2. Germline V lookup: CDR1 SGHTA, CDR2 FQGNSA. The CDR3 spans 18 residues. V was pared by 0 bases and J by 3 bases, with 9 bases of the junction left unmatched. The CDR3 region is CASSLALIAGGRTDTQYF. Written as DNA, the CDR3 is TGTGCCAGCAGCTTAGCCCTGATAGCGGGAGGAAGAACAGATACGCAGTATTTT. Complete variable domain (other parts from reference TRBV7-2 and TRBJ2-3): GAGVSQSPSNKVTEKGKDVELRCDPISGHTALYWYRQSLGQGLEFLIYFQGNSAPDKSGLPSDRFSAERTGGSVSTLTIQRTQQEDSAVYLCASSLALIAGGRTDTQYFGPGTRLTVL.

The chain is built from TRBV12-2 and TRBJ2-2; the table names TRBD1, a call not compared with the DNA. TRBV12-2 is termed a pseudogene. This CDR3 has 16 residues. CDR3 residues: CASRLARQGVPGELFF. The CDR3 bases are TGTGCAAGTCGCTTAGCGCGGCAGGGGGTCCCCGGGGAGCTGTTTTTT.

The chain combines TRBV5-6 with TRBJ2-1, with D hard to call. The V and J ends lost 1 base and 3 bases respectively, with 11 bases between them. Per germline, CDR1 SGHDT and CDR2 YYEEEE. CDR3 length equals 15 residues. CDR3 sequence (DNA): TGTGCCAGCAGCTTGATAACTCAACTCTACAATGAGCAGTTCTTC. Protein product: CASSLITQLYNEQFF.

The chain couples TRBV7-8 to TRBJ2-1, with 9 bases aligning to TRBD1. The CDR3 loop spans 15 amino acids. Germline values: CDR1 SGHVS, CDR2 FQNEAQ. J lost 10 bases, V lost 2 bases, and 9 bases had no gene match. The CDR3 DNA sequence: TGTGCCAGCAGCTTAAGGGACAGGGTCCCCGGGGAGCAGTTCTTC. Protein: CASSLRDRVPGEQFF.

The V gene is TRBV2, the J gene TRBJ1-2; 8 bases agree with TRBD1. The CDR3 covers 14 residues. Trimming removed 6 bases from V and 7 bases from J; junction bases left unmatched: 10. CDR1 and CDR2 (germline): SNHLY, FYNNEI. The CDR3 region is CASRVGTGLVGYTF. In nucleotides, the CDR3 is TGTGCCAGCAGAGTCGGGACAGGTCTTGTTGGCTACACCTTC.

This clone ranks as medium-sized. The chain carries TRBV2 and TRBJ1-2; 8 bases are shared with TRBD1. J lost 4 bases, V lost 2 bases, and 9 bases had no gene match. This CDR3 contains 16 residues. The germline V gene has CDR1 SNHLY and CDR2 FYNNEI. The CDR3 DNA reads as TGTGCCAGCAGTGAATCAGGGGGCTTCCCCCTCTATGGCTACACCTTC. Its translation is CASSESGGFPLYGYTF.

As concerns this clone: The same CDR3 also results from other DNA sequences found in this sample. The chain couples TRBV2 to TRBJ1-6; TRBD1 might be the D (5 bases). CDR3 length equals 15 residues. Germline values: CDR1 SNHLY, CDR2 FYNNEI. The V end lost 0 bases, the J end lost 9 bases, and 12 bases lay between the germline ends. The CDR3 DNA sequence: TGTGCCAGCAGTGAAGCTGGGCAGGGTGTTTCACCCCTCCACTTT. Its translation is CASSEAGQGVSPLHF.

The V call is TRBV6-5, the J call TRBJ1-2; TRBD1 matches 9 bases. Germline values: CDR1 MNHEY, CDR2 SVGAGI. Germline trimming cut 8 bases from V and 6 bases from J; bases unmatched to any gene: 7. This CDR3 is built from 13 residues. The CDR3 spells CASGGQGRHGYTF. The CDR3, as DNA: TGTGCCAGCGGGGGACAGGGTAGACATGGCTACACCTTC.

The chain links TRBV7-3 to TRBJ1-3; D perhaps matches TRBD1 (6 bases). Deletions cut 5 bases from V and 4 bases from J, with 9 bases between. Germline CDR1 reads SGHTA; CDR2 reads FQGTGA. This CDR3 region has 13 residues. CDR3 sequence: CASSRGQGNTIYF. The DNA for the CDR3 is TGTGCCAGCAGCCGTGGACAGGGAAACACCATATATTTT. The entire variable domain, with the rest obtained from reference TRBV7-3 and TRBJ1-3, is as follows: GAGVSQTPSNKVTEKGKYVELRCDPISGHTALYWYRQSLGQGPEFLIYFQGTGAADDSGLPNDRFFAVRPEGSVSTLKIQRTERGDSAVYLCASSRGQGNTIYFGEGSWLTVV.

The sample holds a few counts of this clone. The chain couples TRBV28 to TRBJ1-6, with 11 bases fitting TRBD1. The germline CDR1 and CDR2 sequences are MDHEN and SYDVKM. V lost 7 bases, J lost 10 bases, and 18 bases stayed unmatched. There are 18 residues in the CDR3. CDR3 DNA: TGTGCCAGCACCCAAGCGGGACAGGGGGTAGGCGAGAGATCACCCCTCCACTTT. Protein sequence: CASTQAGQGVGERSPLHF. Full variable domain (remainder filled in from reference TRBV28 and TRBJ1-6): DVKVTQSSRYLVKRTGEKVFLECVQDMDHENMFWYRQDPGLGLRLIYFSYDVKMKEKGDIPEGYSVSREKKERFSLILESASTNQTSMYLCASTQAGQGVGERSPLHFGNGTRLTVT.

The chain combines TRBV27 with TRBJ1-6; D is unclear. The CDR3 runs to 15 residues. Germline CDR1 is MNHEY and CDR2 is SMNVEV (reference sequence). Trimming took 5 bases from V and 0 from J, leaving 8 bases between them. The CDR3 loop reads CASSKQSSYNSPLHF. In DNA, the CDR3 is TGTGCCAGCAGTAAACAGAGCTCCTATAATTCACCCCTCCACTTT.

This clone was picked up a small number of times. This chain uses TRBV16 with TRBJ1-2; a weak D match, TRBD1 (6 bases). This CDR3 comprises 13 residues. V lost 0 bases, J lost 4 bases, and 6 bases lay in between. Germline CDR1 is KGHSY and CDR2 is FQNENV. CDR3 amino acids: CASSQSQGYGYTF. CDR3 nucleotides: TGTGCCAGCAGCCAATCACAGGGCTATGGCTACACCTTC.

The chain couples TRBV7-2 to TRBJ1-4; D is undetermined. Trimming pared 2 bases from V and 5 bases from J, leaving 9 bases between. In germline, CDR1 is SGHTA, CDR2 FQGNSA. This CDR3 region has 14 residues. The CDR3 DNA reads as TGTGCCAGCAGCTTACAGAAATTCAATGAAAAACTGTTTTTT. Translating gives CASSLQKFNEKLFF. The full variable domain, with the rest looked up from reference TRBV7-2 and TRBJ1-4, is GAGVSQSPSNKVTEKGKDVELRCDPISGHTALYWYRQSLGQGLEFLIYFQGNSAPDKSGLPSDRFSAERTGGSVSTLTIQRTQQEDSAVYLCASSLQKFNEKLFFGSGTQLSVL.

This clone has a single count. V and J are TRBV29-1 and TRBJ1-2, with no clear D. Germline CDR1 and CDR2: SQVTM and ANQGSEA. The V end was cut by 6 bases, the J end by 9 bases, with 17 bases between. The CDR3 runs 12 residues. The CDR3 region is CSVTPQRESYTF. CDR3 sequence (DNA): TGCAGCGTGACACCCCAACGAGAGAGCTACACCTTC.

The chain recombines TRBV7-2 with TRBJ2-2; 7 bases match TRBD1. The CDR3 has 15 amino acids. The V segment lost 4 bases and the J segment 4 bases; nucleotides outside the gene matches: 6. The germline CDR1 and CDR2 sequences are SGHTA and FQGNSA. CDR3 residues: CASSYNRGGTGELFF. The CDR3 coding sequence is TGTGCCAGCAGCTATAACAGGGGTGGCACCGGGGAGCTGTTTTTT.

The chain combines TRBV12-3 or TRBV12-4 with TRBJ1-1; no clear D gene. Deletions cut 7 bases from V and 4 bases from J, with 13 bases between. The CDR3 covers 13 residues. CDR3 nucleotides: TGTGCCAGCACCCCCGGGATGCGCACTGAAGCTTTCTTT. It is translated as CASTPGMRTEAFF.

This rearrangement joins TRBV19 to TRBJ1-5; D not resolved. The CDR3 sequence is 15 residues long. Trimming took 2 bases from V and 1 from J, leaving 9 bases between them. Germline CDR1 is LNHDA and CDR2 is SQIVND (reference sequence). The CDR3 reads CASSIRRPSNQPQHF. The CDR3 bases are TGTGCCAGTAGTATAAGGAGACCGAGCAATCAGCCCCAGCATTTT.

This chain connects TRBV7-2 to TRBJ1-1; TRBD1 matches at 8 bases. Losses at the gene ends were 8 bases for V and 5 bases for J; bases not matched to a gene: 10. Germline CDR1 SGHTA, CDR2 FQGNSA. The CDR3 totals 14 residues. DNA for the CDR3: TGTGCCAGCTCCGGACAGGGTGAAAAAACTGAAGCTTTCTTT. Protein product: CASSGQGEKTEAFF.

This clone showed up just a few times. The rearrangement uses TRBV7-2 and TRBJ1-5, with no clear D. V lost 5 bases, J lost 7 bases, and 9 bases lay in between. The CDR3 spans 12 residues. The germline gives CDR1 SGHTA, CDR2 FQGNSA. The DNA of the CDR3 is TGTGCCAGCAGCCCTAGTCGGCAGCCCCAGCATTTT. Encoded protein: CASSPSRQPQHF.

The chain joins TRBV5-8 to TRBJ1-2; D gene uncertain. The germline gives CDR1 SGHTS, CDR2 YDEGEE. This CDR3 comprises 14 residues. V gave up 0 bases and J gave up 4 bases, with 10 bases separating them. The CDR3 coding sequence is TGTGCCAGCAGCTTGGGGTACACCTTCTATGGCTACACCTTC. It specifies CASSLGYTFYGYTF.

This clone showed up many times. This chain joins TRBV10-1 and TRBJ2-1; tentative D call: TRBD1 (5 bases). CDR1 is WNHNN, CDR2 SYGVQD, per germline (reference sequence). This CDR3 comprises 17 residues. The ends were cut back, 0 bases at V and 4 bases at J, with 16 bases in the middle. CDR3: CASSESSRGGTYNEQFF. For the CDR3, the DNA is TGCGCCAGCAGTGAGTCGAGTAGGGGCGGAACATACAATGAGCAGTTCTTC.

V is TRBV7-9 and J is TRBJ2-1; perhaps TRBD1 as D (6 bases). V dropped 6 bases and J dropped 4 bases, with 19 bases sitting between them. CDR1 and CDR2 (germline): SEHNR, FQNEAQ (reference sequence). The CDR3 is 16 amino acids. This CDR3 is CASRSDRRQSYNEQFF. Written as DNA, the CDR3 is TGTGCCAGCAGGTCCGACAGGCGCCAGTCATACAATGAGCAGTTCTTC.

The chain has TRBV6-5 and TRBJ2-1; a possible D gene is TRBD1 (6 bases). Germline V gene sequence: CDR1 MNHEY, CDR2 SVGAGI. The V end was cut by 6 bases, the J end by 0 bases, with 12 bases between. The CDR3 contains 15 residues. CDR3 sequence reads: CASRPGTPSYNEQFF. CDR3 DNA: TGTGCCAGCAGACCCGGGACACCCTCCTACAATGAGCAGTTCTTC.

The V call is TRBV28, the J call TRBJ2-7, with 7 bases fitting TRBD2. CDR3 length equals 13 residues. CDR1 is MDHEN, CDR2 SYDVKM, per germline. V was pared by 9 bases and J by 3 bases, with 8 bases of the junction left unmatched. The CDR3 here is CASRPGGFYEQYF. CDR3 coding DNA: TGTGCCAGTCGACCGGGGGGATTCTACGAGCAGTACTTC.

This clone was detected once. The chain recombines TRBV6-2 or TRBV6-3 with TRBJ2-3; D is perhaps TRBD2 (6 bases). Germline V gene data show CDR1 as MNHEY and CDR2 as SVGEGT. This CDR3 is 13 amino acids long. The V end lost 4 bases, the J end lost 5 bases, and 10 bases lay between the germline ends. CDR3 coding DNA: TGTGCCAGCAGTTTCCGGGGGATAGATACGCAGTATTTT. Residues: CASSFRGIDTQYF.

This clone occurred once. The sample contains more than one DNA sequence encoding this CDR3. J is TRBJ2-5 and V is TRBV7-2; 10 bases are a match to TRBD2. This CDR3 region has 14 residues. Germline V gene data show CDR1 as SGHTA and CDR2 as FQGNSA. The junction had 5 bases not matched to a gene; V was cut back by 5 bases and J by 5 bases. Written as DNA, the CDR3 is TGTGCCAGCAGCCGGAGCGGGAGGGGGGAGACCCAGTACTTC. Translation: CASSRSGRGETQYF.

The rearrangement uses TRBV12-3 or TRBV12-4 and TRBJ1-1, with 8 bases that match TRBD1. Germline trimming cut 6 bases from V and 3 bases from J; bases unmatched to any gene: 3. This CDR3 is 13 amino acids long. CDR3 bases: TGTGCCAGCAGAAAGGACAGGGACACTGAAGCTTTCTTT. Its translation is CASRKDRDTEAFF.